This T cell receptor (beta chain) was observed in a study of blood T cell repertoires in COVID-19. Whole-study context: The United States, Italy and Spain provided the acute and convalescent COVID-19 samples. Sample material is recorded as cDNA or gDNA derived from T cells, B-cell-depleted T cells, or PBMCs.

Libraries were prepared by immunoSEQ multiplex PCR; TCRdb keeps only in-frame clonotypes and omits some of them. The sample has 86,000 or so clones, around 86% seen once. CDR1 and CDR2 from the germline V gene are SGHRS and YFSETQ. CDR3 length: 13 amino acids. V gave up 3 bases and J gave up 8 bases, with 14 bases separating them. Sequenced material: peripheral blood. This receptor was obtained from a man between 45 and 60 years old with active or convalescent COVID-19. This chain joins TRBV5-1 and TRBJ1-1; a possible D gene is TRBD1 (6 bases). The CDR3 DNA reads TGCGCCAGCAGCTATGAAGTGGGGACAGAAGCTTTCTTT. Translation gives CASSYEVGTEAFF.